This T cell receptor (beta chain) originates from a study of T cells in Graves' hyperthyroidism and ophthalmopathy. General study findings and limits: Ophthalmopathy, as predicted by the model, came a median 6.5 months after the prediction.

This CDR3 region has 15 residues. Trimming removed 5 bases from V and 3 bases from J; junction bases left unmatched: 9. Graves' hyperthyroidism is called stable when ophthalmopathy does not progress within 18 months. Hyperthyroidism was newly diagnosed in patients aged 18 to 65 (duration under 2 months). Used for diagnoses were clinical symptoms, serum thyroxine and TRAb, thyroid ultrasound and orbital computed tomography. Amplification of TCR beta CDR3 regions was performed using RNA transcripts as template. HTBI primers drove first-round RT-PCR of the TCR CDR3. TCRdb redid the calling of the multiplex PCR reads with MiXCR, one entry per CDR3 protein. The profile shows hundreds of thousands of distinct CDR3 sequences, under 15% of them singletons. Remarks on this clonotype: Its antigen remains unknown.

The receptor was isolated from a woman in her 30s with Graves' hyperthyroidism. The sample taken for sequencing was blood. The V gene is TRBV12-3 or TRBV12-4, the J gene TRBJ2-7, with 8 bases matching TRBD1. The CDR3 spells CASSGGGTGGYEQYF. The DNA for the CDR3 is TGTGCCAGCAGTGGGGGTGGAACAGGGGGCTACGAGCAGTACTTC.